This section outlines one T cell receptor (beta chain) sequence together with its context. V lost 3 bases and J lost 4, with 9 bases in between. CDR1 is ENHRY and CDR2 is SYGVKD in the germline V gene. The CDR3 totals 13 residues. This entry belongs to a study of cytomegalovirus exposure and HLA in healthy donors. PCR primers comprised 60 Vbeta and 13 Jbeta primers. The method was immunoSEQ multiplex PCR; TCRdb's version includes in-frame clones alone and lacks a portion of them. The sample holds under 150,000 clones, about four fifths seen once. The source material was PBMCs. This sequence joins TRBV10-3 and TRBJ2-5; D is ambiguous. The TCR was taken from a woman between 40 and 55 years old in good health and CMV-seronegative. CDR3 nucleotide sequence: TGTGCCATCAGTGATCCCCTAAGAGAGACCCAGTACTTC. Encoded protein: CAISDPLRETQYF.